Listed below are T cell receptor beta chains from one sample, sequenced in a study of CD8+ T cells in alopecia areata. Only in-frame clones appear in the TCRdb table, and some are missing; sequencing was by immunoSEQ multiplex PCR. The table lists around 100,000 clones, about 60% of them singletons. Sequencing was carried out using CD4+ T cells sorted from blood. The origin of the receptors is a human donor in good health. Both conserved end residues are part of each CDR3. The order of the fields is clone size, V gene, J gene, D gene, CDR3 protein, CDR3 DNA. The D gene is left open where the match is weak. Size is stated for part of the rows, as once, few or many counts, or as a class when the clone is expanded.

.	TRBV6-6	TRBJ1-1	.	CASSSGRVVAFF	TGTGCCAGCAGTTCTGGCAGGGTGGTAGCTTTCTTT
.	TRBV5-1	TRBJ2-7	.	CASSLEGPARYEQYF	TGCGCCAGCAGCTTGGAGGGGCCGGCGCGCTACGAGCAGTACTTC
few	TRBV27	TRBJ1-6	.	CASSAHRDNSPLHF	TGTGCCAGCAGTGCCCACAGGGATAATTCACCCCTCCACTTT
few	TRBV19	TRBJ2-1	.	CASLPQGRGLDEQFF	TGTGCCAGTCTCCCCCAGGGGAGGGGGCTGGATGAGCAGTTCTTC
.	TRBV7-3	TRBJ1-2	.	CASSLTSGYGYTF	TGTGCCAGCAGCTTGACCTCGGGGTATGGCTACACCTTC
few	TRBV9	TRBJ2-7	.	CASSKGTTYEQYF	TGTGCCAGCAGCAAGGGCACTACCTACGAGCAGTACTTC
few	TRBV28	TRBJ2-4	.	CASFRGNIQYF	TGTGCCAGTTTCAGGGGAAACATTCAGTACTTC
.	TRBV25-1	TRBJ2-3	.	CASRDSGADTQYF	TGTGCCAGCAGGGATAGTGGCGCAGATACGCAGTATTTT
.	TRBV4-2	TRBJ2-1	.	CASSQDEELNEQFF	TGTGCCAGCAGCCAAGATGAAGAACTCAATGAGCAGTTCTTC
.	TRBV18	TRBJ1-2	TRBD1	CASSGDRGNYGYTF	TGTGCCAGCTCAGGGGACAGGGGAAACTATGGCTACACCTTC
.	TRBV29-1	TRBJ1-2	.	CSVTTGLGYTF	TGCAGCGTTACTACAGGTTTGGGCTACACCTTC
.	TRBV28	TRBJ1-2	TRBD1	CASSSPDRVRGYTF	TGTGCCAGCAGTTCACCGGACAGGGTGAGGGGCTACACCTTC
once	TRBV11-2	TRBJ2-7	TRBD1	CASSLRDRGNYEQYF	TGTGCCAGCAGCCTCCGGGACAGGGGAAACTACGAGCAGTACTTC
.	TRBV27	TRBJ1-6	.	CASSLSGSRGSPLHF	TGTGCCAGCAGTTTATCGGGGTCACGAGGGTCACCCCTCCACTTT
.	TRBV15	TRBJ2-6	TRBD1	CATSVGTGESGANVLTF	TGTGCCACCAGCGTAGGGACAGGAGAGTCTGGGGCCAACGTCCTGACTTTC
.	TRBV5-1	TRBJ1-1	TRBD1	CASSPSEGLAGGAGTEAFF	TGCGCCAGCAGCCCATCAGAGGGTTTGGCAGGGGGCGCGGGGACTGAAGCTTTCTTT
few	TRBV25-1	TRBJ2-5	.	CASSEETGETQYF	TGTGCCAGCAGTGAGGAGACAGGAGAGACCCAGTACTTC
.	TRBV20-1	TRBJ1-2	.	CSATPGWGYTF	TGCAGTGCTACCCCAGGTTGGGGCTACACCTTC
.	TRBV5-4	TRBJ2-2	TRBD1	CASSLGTGEGNTGELFF	TGTGCCAGCAGCTTGGGGACAGGGGAGGGAAACACCGGGGAGCTGTTTTTT
few	TRBV25-1	TRBJ2-3	TRBD2	CASSGTSGDGNTQYF	TGTGCCAGCAGTGGGACTAGCGGGGATGGGAATACGCAGTATTTT
.	TRBV29-1	TRBJ2-5	.	CSAPPTGRDSETQYF	TGCAGCGCACCTCCCACAGGACGCGACTCGGAGACCCAGTACTTC
few	TRBV7-3	TRBJ1-1	.	CASSAGRNTEAFF	TGTGCCAGCAGCGCTGGGAGGAACACTGAAGCTTTCTTT
.	TRBV7-2	TRBJ1-6	.	CASSLEWGPLHF	TGTGCCAGCAGCTTAGAATGGGGGCCCCTCCACTTT
.	TRBV5-1	TRBJ1-2	.	CASRYGEPDGYTF	TGCGCCAGCAGGTACGGGGAGCCCGATGGCTACACCTTC
.	TRBV5-1	TRBJ2-5	.	CASSQPPGRETQYF	TGCGCCAGCAGCCAACCCCCGGGGAGGGAGACCCAGTACTTC
.	TRBV30	TRBJ2-7	.	CAWARGAYEQYF	TGTGCCTGGGCCAGGGGAGCCTACGAGCAGTACTTC
once	TRBV11-2	TRBJ1-2	.	CASSSYRDKNYGYTF	TGTGCCAGCAGCTCATACCGGGACAAGAACTATGGCTACACCTTC
many	TRBV7-8	TRBJ2-2	.	CASRQTVLNTGELFF	TGTGCCAGCAGACAAACGGTCTTGAACACCGGGGAGCTGTTTTTT
few	TRBV7-2	TRBJ1-5	.	CASSLVPAQGPQHF	TGTGCCAGCAGCTTAGTCCCCGCTCAGGGGCCCCAGCATTTT
.	TRBV5-1	TRBJ2-1	.	CASSLIPTDSYNEQFF	TGCGCCAGCAGCTTGATCCCGACTGATTCCTACAATGAGCAGTTCTTC
.	TRBV7-8	TRBJ1-6	.	CASSLSSGARNSPLHF	TGTGCCAGCAGCTTATCTTCCGGGGCTAGGAATTCACCCCTCCACTTT
.	TRBV30	TRBJ2-1	.	CAWSVPPSEQFF	TGTGCCTGGAGTGTACCTCCGAGTGAGCAGTTCTTC
.	TRBV4-3	TRBJ1-2	.	CASSQGMGPVYGYTF	TGCGCCAGCAGCCAAGGAATGGGACCTGTCTATGGCTACACCTTC
.	TRBV7-2	TRBJ2-7	TRBD1	CASSQHGTANYEQYF	TGTGCCAGCAGCCAGCACGGGACAGCGAACTACGAGCAGTACTTC
.	TRBV7-2	TRBJ2-5	.	CASSLGQHQETQYF	TGTGCCAGCAGCTTAGGGCAGCACCAAGAGACCCAGTACTTC
.	TRBV30	TRBJ2-3	.	CAWSVPQGGLTDTQYF	TGTGCCTGGAGTGTACCCCAGGGGGGACTCACAGATACGCAGTATTTT
.	TRBV5-6	TRBJ2-7	TRBD1	CASSPRTGVGQYF	TGTGCCAGCAGCCCGCGGACAGGAGTCGGGCAGTACTTC
.	TRBV11-1	TRBJ2-5	.	CASSDQRAGETQYF	TGTGCCAGCAGCGATCAGCGGGCTGGGGAGACCCAGTACTTC
few	TRBV25-1	TRBJ1-4	TRBD1	CASSGTGSTEKLFF	TGTGCCAGCTCCGGGACAGGGAGTACGGAAAAACTGTTTTTT
.	TRBV28	TRBJ2-1	.	CASSLPGGNEQFF	TGTGCCAGCAGTTTACCAGGGGGGAATGAGCAGTTCTTC
.	TRBV4-2	TRBJ2-6	.	CASRRGRGANVLTF	TGTGCCAGCAGGAGGGGGAGAGGGGCCAACGTCCTGACTTTC
.	TRBV29-1	TRBJ2-2	.	CSAQGGTNTGELFF	TGCAGCGCCCAGGGGGGGACGAACACCGGGGAGCTGTTTTTT
.	TRBV5-1	TRBJ2-7	.	CASSLAPQSSYEQYF	TGCGCCAGCAGCTTGGCACCGCAGAGCTCCTACGAGCAGTACTTC
few	TRBV25-1	TRBJ1-2	.	CASSESSGRAGLPYGYTF	TGTGCCAGCAGTGAATCGTCGGGCAGGGCAGGTCTCCCCTATGGCTACACCTTC
few	TRBV7-2	TRBJ2-1	TRBD2	CASSLRAGGLDPSYNEQFF	TGTGCCAGCAGCTTACGGGCGGGGGGGCTTGATCCCTCCTACAATGAGCAGTTCTTC
.	TRBV5-8	TRBJ2-5	TRBD1	CASSLGRWTGLQETQYF	TGTGCCAGCAGCTTGGGCCGCTGGACAGGGTTACAAGAGACCCAGTACTTC
few	TRBV10-3	TRBJ2-1	TRBD1	CAISAGTGRGNEQFF	TGTGCCATCAGTGCCGGGACAGGGAGAGGCAATGAGCAGTTCTTC
.	TRBV14	TRBJ1-4	.	CASSQERAEKLFF	TGTGCCAGCAGCCAAGAAAGGGCCGAAAAACTGTTTTTT
.	TRBV25-1	TRBJ2-7	TRBD2	CASRREGRVHEQYF	TGTGCCAGCCGGCGGGAGGGGCGAGTCCACGAGCAGTACTTC
.	TRBV5-6	TRBJ2-1	.	CASSLPGYNEQFF	TGTGCCAGCAGCTTGCCGGGCTACAATGAGCAGTTCTTC